This T cell receptor (beta chain) was sequenced in a study of blood T cell repertoires in COVID-19. TCRdb's copy holds only in-frame clones and misses some; the assay was immunoSEQ multiplex PCR. The repertoire has 50,000 to 75,000 clones, roughly four fifths of them found once; the top ten carry under 7%. V lost 4 bases, J lost 8 bases, and 13 bases stayed unmatched. CDR1 SNHLY and CDR2 FYNNEI come from the germline V gene. The CDR3 covers 16 residues. This sequence joins TRBV2 and TRBJ2-3; TRBD2 matches 9 bases. The TCR originated in a human donor in a cohort sampled during active COVID-19. What was sequenced was peripheral blood. The CDR3: CASSGRGLAQTGTQYF. The CDR3, as DNA: TGTGCCAGCAGTGGCCGGGGACTAGCCCAGACTGGTACGCAGTATTTT.